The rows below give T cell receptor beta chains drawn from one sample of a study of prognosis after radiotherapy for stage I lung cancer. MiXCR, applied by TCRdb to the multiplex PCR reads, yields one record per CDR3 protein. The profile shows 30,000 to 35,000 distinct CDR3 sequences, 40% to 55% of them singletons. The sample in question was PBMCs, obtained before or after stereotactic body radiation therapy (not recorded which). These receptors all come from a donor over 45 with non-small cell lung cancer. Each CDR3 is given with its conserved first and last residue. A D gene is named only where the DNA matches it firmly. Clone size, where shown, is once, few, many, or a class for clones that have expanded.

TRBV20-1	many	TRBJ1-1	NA	TGCAGTGCGTGGGGTGGAGCTAGAAACACTGAAGCTTTCTTT	CSAWGGARNTEAFF
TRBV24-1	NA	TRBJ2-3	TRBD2	TGTGCCACCAGTGATCCGACCAGGACTAGCGGGAGACGCGAAGATACGCAGTATTTT	CATSDPTRTSGRREDTQYF
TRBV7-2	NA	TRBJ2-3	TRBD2	TGTGCCAGCAGCCCTTGGACTAGTCGCACAGATACGCAGTATTTT	CASSPWTSRTDTQYF
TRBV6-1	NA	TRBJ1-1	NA	TGTGCCGGCAGTCCCACCTACGGCCGGCGTGGGCAGTCGGCCACTGAAGATTTCTTT	CAGSPTYGRRGQSATEDFF
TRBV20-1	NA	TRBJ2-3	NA	TGCAGTGCTAGAGCCCAAGGCCCAGATACGCAGTATTTT	CSARAQGPDTQYF
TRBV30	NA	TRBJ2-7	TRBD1	TGTGCCTGGGGGACAGGGGGCCCCGGGGAGCAGTACTTC	CAWGTGGPGEQYF
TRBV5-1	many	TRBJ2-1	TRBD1	TGCGCCAGCAGCTCCGGGACAGGGACCGTCGATGAGCAGTTCTTC	CASSSGTGTVDEQFF
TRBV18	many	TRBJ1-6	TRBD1	TGTGCCAGCTCACAGGCCAGGGGGAATTCACCCCTCCACTTT	CASSQARGNSPLHF
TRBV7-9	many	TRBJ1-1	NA	TGTGCCAGCAGCTCCGGGACGGAAAACACTGAAGCTTTCTTT	CASSSGTENTEAFF
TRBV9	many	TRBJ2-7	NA	TGTGCCAGCAGCGGAGAGGCCGCCCACGAGCAGTACTTC	CASSGEAAHEQYF
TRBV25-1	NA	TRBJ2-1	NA	TGTGCCAGCAGTCCCAGAGGATCCTACAATGAGCAGTTCTTC	CASSPRGSYNEQFF
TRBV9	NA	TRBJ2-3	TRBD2	TGTGCCAGCAGCCGCTATAGCGGGGGAATTACAGATACGCAGTATTTT	CASSRYSGGITDTQYF
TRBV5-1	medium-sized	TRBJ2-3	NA	TGCGCCAGCAGCCGGAGCTTTGGAGATACGCAGTATTTT	CASSRSFGDTQYF
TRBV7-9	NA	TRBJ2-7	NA	TGTGCCAGCAGTCTGGACGGGGTCTACGAGCAGTACTTC	CASSLDGVYEQYF
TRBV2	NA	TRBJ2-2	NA	TGTGCCAGCAGGCTACAGACAGGAAACACCGGGGAGCTGTTTTTT	CASRLQTGNTGELFF
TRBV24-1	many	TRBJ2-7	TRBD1	TGTGCCACTGGGACAGGGAATAACTACGAGCAGTACTTC	CATGTGNNYEQYF
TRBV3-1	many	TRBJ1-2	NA	TGTGCCACCTCCTGGCAGATCGGTTATGGCTACACCTTC	CATSWQIGYGYTF
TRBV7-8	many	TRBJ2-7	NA	TGTGCCAGCAGCTTAAAAGGAGGGGCCGAGCAGTACTTC	CASSLKGGAEQYF
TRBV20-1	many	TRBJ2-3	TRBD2	TGCAGTGCCAGGAGCGGGACCACAGATACGCAGTATTTT	CSARSGTTDTQYF
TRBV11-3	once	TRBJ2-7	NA	TGTGCCAGCAGCCGCAACCAGTACGAGCAGTACTTC	CASSRNQYEQYF
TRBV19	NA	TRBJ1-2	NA	TGTGCCAGTAGTATTGGAATCGGAACTAACTATGGCTACACCTTC	CASSIGIGTNYGYTF
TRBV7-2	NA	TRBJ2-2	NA	TGTGCCAGCAGCTCTGGACTTGTCTCGACCGGGGAGCTGTTTTTT	CASSSGLVSTGELFF
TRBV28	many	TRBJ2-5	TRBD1	TGTGCCAGCAGTCTACCGACAGGGGCCATCCAAGAGACCCAGTACTTC	CASSLPTGAIQETQYF
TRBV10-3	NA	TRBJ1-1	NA	TGTGCCATCAGTGAGGGGAGGGATTTTGGCACTGAAGCTTTCTTT	CAISEGRDFGTEAFF
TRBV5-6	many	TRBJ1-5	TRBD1	TGTGCCAGCAGCCCAAGACAGGGGTCTCAGCCCCAGCATTTT	CASSPRQGSQPQHF
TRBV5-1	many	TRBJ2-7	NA	TGCGCCAGCAGCTTGGGTTCCAGGGACGCCTACGAGCAGTACTTC	CASSLGSRDAYEQYF
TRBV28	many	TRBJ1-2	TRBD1	TGTGCCAGCAGTTTCCGGACAGGGAGTGGCTACACCTTC	CASSFRTGSGYTF
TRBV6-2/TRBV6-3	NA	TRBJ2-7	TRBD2	TGTGCCAGCAGTTATCGTGCGATTAGCGGGAGTTACGAGCAGTACTTC	CASSYRAISGSYEQYF
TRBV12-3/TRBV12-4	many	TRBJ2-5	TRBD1	TGTGCCAGCAGTTTAGGGTTGATGGGAACAGGGGGCCAGTACTTC	CASSLGLMGTGGQYF
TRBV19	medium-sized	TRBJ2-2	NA	TGTGCCGTCGATACCGGACCGCTCCCCTACTCGAACACCGGGGAGCTGTTTTTT	CAVDTGPLPYSNTGELFF
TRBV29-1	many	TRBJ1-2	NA	TGCAGCGTTGAAGCGGGAGGCTACACCTTC	CSVEAGGYTF
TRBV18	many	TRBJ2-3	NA	TGTGCCAGCTCACCAAGTAGTCCAGATACGCAGTATTTT	CASSPSSPDTQYF
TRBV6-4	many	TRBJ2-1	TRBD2	TGTGCCAGCAGTTCCGTCACCCCCGGGGAGCGGGACCACAATGAGCAGTTCTTC	CASSSVTPGERDHNEQFF
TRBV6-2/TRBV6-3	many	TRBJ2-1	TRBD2	TGTGCCAGCAGTATAGGGACTAGGAACTTCAATGAGCAGTTCTTC	CASSIGTRNFNEQFF
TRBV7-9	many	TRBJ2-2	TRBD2	TGTGCCAGCAGCTTAGGACTAGCGGGAGTCACCGGGGAGCTGTTTTTT	CASSLGLAGVTGELFF
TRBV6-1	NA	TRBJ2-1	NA	TGTGCCAGCAACCGCCATGAGCAGTTCTTC	CASNRHEQFF
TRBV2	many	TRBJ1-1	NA	TGTGCCAGCAGTGGCGAGGGCACTGAAGCTTTCTTT	CASSGEGTEAFF
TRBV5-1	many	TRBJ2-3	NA	TGCGCCAGCAGCTTGGACCGGGAACGGTACAGCACAGATACGCAGTATTTT	CASSLDRERYSTDTQYF